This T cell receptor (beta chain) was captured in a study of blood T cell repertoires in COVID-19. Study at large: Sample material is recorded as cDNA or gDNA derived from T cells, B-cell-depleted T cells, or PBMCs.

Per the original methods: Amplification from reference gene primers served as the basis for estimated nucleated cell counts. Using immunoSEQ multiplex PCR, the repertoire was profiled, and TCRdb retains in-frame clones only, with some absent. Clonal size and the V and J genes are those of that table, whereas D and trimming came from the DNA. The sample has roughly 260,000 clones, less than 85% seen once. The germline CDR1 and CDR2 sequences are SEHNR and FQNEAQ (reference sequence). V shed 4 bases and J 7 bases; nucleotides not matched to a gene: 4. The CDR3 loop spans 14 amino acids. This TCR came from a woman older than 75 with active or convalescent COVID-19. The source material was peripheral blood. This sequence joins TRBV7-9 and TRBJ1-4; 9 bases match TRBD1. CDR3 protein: CASSSQGAIEKLFF. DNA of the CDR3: TGTGCCAGCAGCTCACAGGGGGCGATTGAAAAACTGTTTTTT.